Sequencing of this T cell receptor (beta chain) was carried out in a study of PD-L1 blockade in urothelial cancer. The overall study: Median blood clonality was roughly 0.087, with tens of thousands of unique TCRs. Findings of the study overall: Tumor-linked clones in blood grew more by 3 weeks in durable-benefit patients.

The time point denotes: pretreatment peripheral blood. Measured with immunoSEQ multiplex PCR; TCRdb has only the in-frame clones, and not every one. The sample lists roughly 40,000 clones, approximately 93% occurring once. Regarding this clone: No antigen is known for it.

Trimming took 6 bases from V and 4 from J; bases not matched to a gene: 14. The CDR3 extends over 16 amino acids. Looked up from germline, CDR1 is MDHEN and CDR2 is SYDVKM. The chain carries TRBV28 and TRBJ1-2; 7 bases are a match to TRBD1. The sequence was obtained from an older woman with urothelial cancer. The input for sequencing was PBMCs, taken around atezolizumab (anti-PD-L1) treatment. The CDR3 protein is CASSATGFPSSYGYTF. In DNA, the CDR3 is TGTGCCAGCAGCGCGACAGGGTTCCCGTCTAGCTATGGCTACACCTTC.